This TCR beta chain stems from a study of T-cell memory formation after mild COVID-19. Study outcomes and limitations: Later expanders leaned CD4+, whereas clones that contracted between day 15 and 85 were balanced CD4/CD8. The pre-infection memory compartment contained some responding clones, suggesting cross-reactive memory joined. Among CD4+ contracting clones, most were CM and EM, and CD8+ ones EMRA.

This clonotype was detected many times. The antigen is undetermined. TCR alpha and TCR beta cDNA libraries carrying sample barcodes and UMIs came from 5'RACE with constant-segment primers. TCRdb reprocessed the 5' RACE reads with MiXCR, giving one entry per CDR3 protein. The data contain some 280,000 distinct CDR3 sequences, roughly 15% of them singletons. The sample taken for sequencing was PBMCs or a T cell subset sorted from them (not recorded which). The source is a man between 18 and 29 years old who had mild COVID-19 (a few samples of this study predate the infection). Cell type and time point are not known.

Here the CDR3 reads CASAPDTKETQYF. As DNA, the CDR3 is TGTGCTAGTGCCCCGGACACAAAAGAGACCCAGTACTTC. This chain joins TRBV12-5 and TRBJ2-5; possibly TRBD1 for D (5 bases). Trimming removed 7 bases from V and 3 bases from J, with 12 bases in between. The CDR3 length is 13 residues. Per germline, CDR1 LGHNT and CDR2 FRNRAP.